Listed below are T cell receptor beta chains from one sample, sequenced in a study of blood T cell repertoires in COVID-19. The protocol was immunoSEQ multiplex PCR, while the TCRdb copy is restricted to in-frame clones and leaves out a portion. The data show more than 200,000 clones, roughly 80% seen once. What was sequenced was peripheral blood. All receptors derive from a woman of 80 years or more with acute or convalescent COVID-19. Each CDR3 is given with its conserved first and last residue. D genes are given only for firm matches. Clone sizes are given selectively: once, few, many, or a class where the clone is expanded.

j_gene	d_gene	v_gene	abundance	CDR3aa	CDR3nt
TRBJ2-3	TRBD2	TRBV19	once	CASSTNPSGGTDTQYF	TGTGCCAGTAGTACGAACCCTAGCGGGGGGACAGATACGCAGTATTTT
TRBJ2-7	.	TRBV19	many	CASSWQVYYEQYF	TGTGCCAGTAGTTGGCAGGTCTACTACGAGCAGTACTTC
TRBJ2-2	TRBD1	TRBV18	.	CASSKGQGSTGELFF	TGTGCCAGCTCAAAGGGACAGGGGAGCACCGGGGAGCTGTTTTTT
TRBJ2-7	.	TRBV11-2	.	CASSGDWGEQYF	TGTGCCAGCAGCGGGGACTGGGGCGAGCAGTACTTC
TRBJ2-3	.	TRBV2	.	CASKLWQTLDTQYF	TGTGCCAGCAAACTGTGGCAGACTCTAGATACGCAGTATTTT
TRBJ1-5	TRBD1	TRBV30	once	CAWSVETGDNQPQHF	TGTGCCTGGAGCGTAGAGACAGGGGACAATCAGCCCCAGCATTTT
TRBJ2-5	TRBD1	TRBV6-1	.	CASSETGGYETQYF	TGTGCCAGCAGTGAGACAGGGGGCTATGAGACCCAGTACTTC
TRBJ2-6	.	TRBV5-1	.	CASSLSTYSGANVLTF	TGCGCCAGCAGCCTTAGTACCTACTCTGGGGCCAACGTCCTGACTTTC
TRBJ1-1	.	TRBV10-3	.	CAISESNRQGLKTEAFF	TGTGCCATCAGTGAGTCAAACAGGCAGGGCCTGAAAACTGAAGCTTTCTTT
TRBJ2-1	TRBD2	TRBV19	.	CASSIIGAGAKQYNEQFF	TGTGCCAGTAGTATCATCGGTGCGGGAGCGAAACAATACAATGAGCAGTTCTTC
TRBJ2-2	.	TRBV10-3	.	CAISESGTPNSGELFF	TGTGCCATCAGTGAGTCAGGGACACCTAATTCCGGGGAGCTGTTTTTT
TRBJ1-1	TRBD1	TRBV18	few	CASSPSGTGRSEAFF	TGTGCCAGCTCGCCATCCGGGACAGGGAGGTCTGAAGCTTTCTTT
TRBJ2-5	.	TRBV19	.	CASSVSRSQETQYF	TGTGCCAGTAGTGTGAGTCGAAGCCAAGAGACCCAGTACTTC
TRBJ1-5	TRBD1	TRBV7-2	.	CASSSSGTDYQPQHF	TGTGCCAGCAGCTCCTCGGGGACAGACTATCAGCCCCAGCATTTT
TRBJ1-1	.	TRBV10-3	.	CAISEYGGSNTEAFF	TGTGCCATCAGTGAGTACGGGGGTTCGAACACTGAAGCTTTCTTT
TRBJ2-1	.	TRBV5-1	.	CASSLDGGNYNEQFF	TGCGCCAGCAGCTTGGATGGCGGGAACTACAATGAGCAGTTCTTC
TRBJ2-3	TRBD2	TRBV3-1/TRBV3-2	.	CASSPRGADTQYF	TGTGCCAGCAGCCCGCGGGGGGCAGATACGCAGTATTTT
TRBJ2-1	TRBD2	TRBV15	.	CATSRGGSGRNEQFF	TGTGCCACCAGCAGAGGTGGTAGCGGGAGAAACGAGCAGTTCTTC
TRBJ2-5	.	TRBV15	.	CATSRDQGGAEETQYF	TGTGCCACCAGCAGAGATCAGGGCGGGGCAGAAGAGACCCAGTACTTC
TRBJ1-6	TRBD1	TRBV3-1/TRBV3-2	.	CASSQGQPNSPLHF	TGTGCCAGCAGCCAGGGACAGCCCAATTCACCCCTCCACTTT
TRBJ2-3	TRBD2	TRBV5-1	.	CASSLDGEGGTDTQYF	TGCGCCAGCAGCTTGGATGGGGAGGGAGGCACAGATACGCAGTATTTT
TRBJ2-5	.	TRBV11-1	.	CASSPDSYQETQYF	TGTGCCAGCAGCCCGGACTCGTACCAAGAGACCCAGTACTTC
TRBJ1-1	.	TRBV5-1	few	CASSKSGVPNTEAFF	TGCGCCAGCAGCAAATCAGGGGTGCCGAACACTGAAGCTTTCTTT
TRBJ2-3	TRBD1	TRBV29-1	.	CSVGFSTGVSTDTQYF	TGCAGCGTTGGATTCAGCACAGGGGTGAGCACAGATACGCAGTATTTT
TRBJ1-2	TRBD1	TRBV19	.	CASSIGGQGARPDGYTF	TGTGCCAGTAGTATCGGGGGACAGGGGGCGCGCCCGGATGGCTACACCTTC
TRBJ2-3	.	TRBV3-1/TRBV3-2	.	CASSQTRAGDTQYF	TGTGCCAGCAGCCAGACTAGGGCAGGAGATACGCAGTATTTT
TRBJ2-4	.	TRBV5-1	.	CASKGKTGFENIQYF	TGCGCCAGCAAGGGAAAAACAGGGTTTGAAAACATTCAGTACTTC
TRBJ2-5	TRBD2	TRBV7-9	once	CASSLGAGGPYETQYF	TGTGCCAGCAGCTTAGGAGCGGGGGGGCCGTATGAGACCCAGTACTTC
TRBJ2-7	TRBD2	TRBV4-2	.	CASSLELGGSYEQYF	TGTGCCAGCAGCCTGGAGCTGGGGGGGTCCTACGAGCAGTACTTC
TRBJ1-5	TRBD1	TRBV6-5	.	CASSLQGYNQPQHF	TGTGCCAGCAGCTTACAGGGGTACAATCAGCCCCAGCATTTT
TRBJ2-5	TRBD2	TRBV5-1	.	CASSLEAGGPGTQYF	TGCGCCAGCAGCTTAGAAGCGGGGGGGCCGGGGACCCAGTACTTC
TRBJ2-7	.	TRBV7-6	.	CASSRGPSFIEQYF	TGTGCCAGCAGTCGAGGGCCAAGTTTCATCGAGCAGTACTTC
TRBJ1-5	.	TRBV2	.	CASSRDTSNQPQHF	TGTGCCAGCAGTAGAGACACTAGCAATCAGCCCCAGCATTTT
TRBJ1-4	.	TRBV27	once	CASSTVPAGGREKLFF	TGTGCCAGCAGTACCGTACCCGCGGGAGGGCGTGAAAAACTGTTTTTT
TRBJ1-2	TRBD1	TRBV18	.	CASSPSVVGQGDGGYTF	TGTGCCAGCTCACCATCTGTCGTGGGACAGGGGGATGGGGGCTACACCTTC
TRBJ2-7	.	TRBV19	many	CASSLPGSSSYEQYF	TGTGCCAGTAGTCTCCCGGGGTCCTCTTCCTACGAGCAGTACTTC
TRBJ1-3	.	TRBV5-5	.	CASSLDGSGQRNTIYF	TGTGCCAGCAGCTTGGATGGTTCAGGGCAAAGAAACACCATATATTTT
TRBJ1-5	.	TRBV10-2	.	CASSDSDKNQPQHF	TGCGCCAGCAGTGATTCAGATAAAAATCAGCCCCAGCATTTT
TRBJ2-1	TRBD2	TRBV11-2	few	CASRVAGGANEQFF	TGTGCCAGCAGGGTCGCGGGAGGGGCAAATGAGCAGTTCTTC
TRBJ1-3	.	TRBV11-3	.	CASSTAGTRGNTIYF	TGTGCCAGCAGCACCGCCGGGACAAGGGGAAACACCATATATTTT
TRBJ2-1	TRBD1	TRBV3-1/TRBV3-2	once	CASSFGQGASEQFF	TGTGCCAGCAGCTTTGGACAGGGGGCAAGTGAGCAGTTCTTC
TRBJ2-6	.	TRBV2	.	CASKPRVGANVLTF	TGTGCCAGCAAGCCCAGGGTTGGGGCCAACGTCCTGACTTTC
TRBJ1-4	.	TRBV2	.	CASSGARDKFF	TGTGCCAGCAGCGGCGCCCGGGACAAGTTTTTT
TRBJ2-1	TRBD2	TRBV3-1/TRBV3-2	.	CASSQDRASGRRYNEQFF	TGTGCCAGCAGCCAAGATCGGGCTAGCGGGAGAAGGTACAATGAGCAGTTCTTC
TRBJ2-5	.	TRBV2	.	CASSDLRGWETQYF	TGTGCCAGCAGTGATCTTAGGGGGTGGGAGACCCAGTACTTC
TRBJ2-1	TRBD2	TRBV9	.	CASSALAGGTYNEQFF	TGTGCCAGCAGCGCCCTAGCGGGAGGGACCTACAATGAGCAGTTCTTC
TRBJ2-1	.	TRBV7-2	few	CASSITGPSEQFF	TGTGCCAGCAGCATTACAGGGCCATCTGAGCAGTTCTTC
TRBJ2-3	.	TRBV10-2	.	CASSEQARGTSTDTQYF	TGCGCCAGCAGTGAGCAGGCTAGGGGAACTAGCACAGATACGCAGTATTTT
TRBJ2-3	TRBD1	TRBV7-2	few	CASSLGGGGTDTQYF	TGTGCCAGCAGCTTAGGAGGGGGCGGCACAGATACGCAGTATTTT
TRBJ1-5	.	TRBV3-1/TRBV3-2	.	CASSPEWGVNNQPQHF	TGTGCCAGCAGCCCTGAGTGGGGGGTGAACAATCAGCCCCAGCATTTT
TRBJ2-1	TRBD1	TRBV29-1	.	CSGRTGYNEQFF	TGCAGCGGAAGGACAGGCTACAATGAGCAGTTCTTC
TRBJ1-2	.	TRBV6-5	.	CASRAGSSYGYTF	TGTGCCAGCAGAGCAGGGTCTTCCTATGGCTACACCTTC
TRBJ2-7	TRBD2	TRBV19	.	CASSTPGLEFEQYF	TGTGCCAGTAGCACACCGGGACTAGAGTTCGAGCAGTACTTC
TRBJ2-1	.	TRBV29-1	once	CSVEKRQVGNNEQFF	TGCAGCGTTGAAAAAAGGCAGGTCGGCAACAATGAGCAGTTCTTC
TRBJ2-5	TRBD2	TRBV7-2	.	CASSPAGGEETQYF	TGTGCCAGCAGCCCAGCGGGGGGTGAAGAGACCCAGTACTTC
TRBJ2-7	TRBD1	TRBV19	once	CASSSDSGTGFYEQYF	TGTGCCAGTAGTTCGGATTCCGGGACAGGATTCTACGAGCAGTACTTC